Shown below are 23 T cell receptor beta chains from a single sample sequenced in a study of long-term antiretroviral therapy in people with HIV. Sequencing relied on immunoSEQ assay v3.0, run at survey level. Clones were sequenced by immunoSEQ multiplex PCR, and TCRdb holds only the in-frame ones, with some missing. The profile shows approximately 20,000 clones, just over 75% of them singletons. Sequences were derived from unsorted PBMCs, sampled 2.2 years after starting antiretroviral therapy. These receptors originate from a man in his forties or fifties with HIV.

The chain couples TRBV28 to TRBJ2-3; D is undetermined. The length of the CDR3 is 14 residues. CDR1 is MDHEN, CDR2 SYDVKM, per germline. V was cut by 5 bases and J by 2 bases, with 11 bases left in between. The CDR3 here is CASSLDQFTDTQYF. Here the CDR3 DNA reads TGTGCCAGCAGTCTCGATCAGTTCACAGATACGCAGTATTTT. Full variable domain (outside the CDR3, taken from reference TRBV28 and TRBJ2-3): DVKVTQSSRYLVKRTGEKVFLECVQDMDHENMFWYRQDPGLGLRLIYFSYDVKMKEKGDIPEGYSVSREKKERFSLILESASTNQTSMYLCASSLDQFTDTQYFGPGTRLTVL.

The sample holds a few counts of this clone. The rearrangement uses TRBV4-3 and TRBJ2-7; tentative D call: TRBD1 (6 bases). The CDR3 spans 15 residues. Germline loops: CDR1 LGHNA, CDR2 YSLEER. V lost 1 base, J lost 3 bases, and 13 bases lay in between. CDR3 in DNA: TGCGCCAGCAGCCAAGGGGTCACAGGGTACTACGAGCAGTACTTC. Translated, it gives CASSQGVTGYYEQYF.

Only a few counts were recorded for this clone. The rearrangement joins TRBV6-5 to TRBJ1-2, with 7 positions matching TRBD1. Trimming removed 4 bases from V and 4 bases from J; junction bases left unmatched: 6. This CDR3 has 14 residues. Germline V gene data show CDR1 as MNHEY and CDR2 as SVGAGI. DNA for the CDR3: TGTGCCAGCAGTTCCACAGACAGGGTCTATGGCTACACCTTC. This codes for CASSSTDRVYGYTF.

The chain recombines TRBV19 with TRBJ1-5, with 8 bases identical to TRBD1. The J segment lost 7 bases and the V segment lost 1 base, leaving 3 bases of the junction unmatched. The V gene's germline CDR1 is LNHDA and CDR2 SQIVND (reference sequence). This CDR3 is 14 amino acids long. The CDR3 here is CASSIGTGFQPQHF. The CDR3, as DNA: TGTGCCAGTAGTATAGGGACAGGGTTCCAGCCCCAGCATTTT.

This chain joins TRBV29-1 and TRBJ2-7, with D perhaps matching TRBD1 or TRBD2 (5 bases each). Germline CDR1 SQVTM, CDR2 ANQGSEA. Trimming took off 6 bases at V and 3 bases at J, with 15 bases between the two ends. CDR3 length equals 13 residues. CDR3 region: CSVVRDGVYEQYF. In DNA, the CDR3 is TGCAGCGTCGTAAGGGACGGAGTCTACGAGCAGTACTTC.

This chain links TRBV19 with TRBJ2-1; D not resolved. With 6 bases removed from V and 15 bases from J, the gap between germline ends came to 18 bases. This CDR3 has 12 amino acids. Germline assignment: CDR1 LNHDA and CDR2 SQIVND (reference sequence). CDR3 bases: TGTGCCAGTAGGGGATACAAGGGCGATGGGTTCTTC. Amino acid sequence: CASRGYKGDGFF.

The chain joins TRBV28 to TRBJ2-2; 11 bases line up with TRBD2. V lost 1 base and J lost 2; bases outside the gene matches: 6. The CDR3 is 18 residues long. Germline V gene sequence: CDR1 MDHEN, CDR2 SYDVKM. CDR3 nucleotides: TGTGCCAGCAGTTTATCGGGGCTAGCGGGAGGCAACACCGGGGAGCTGTTTTTT. Translated: CASSLSGLAGGNTGELFF.

The gene calls are TRBV5-1 and TRBJ2-5; D ambiguous. This CDR3 contains 21 residues. Trimming pared 0 bases from V and 3 bases from J, leaving 30 bases between. Germline V gene lookup returns CDR1 SGHRS and CDR2 YFSETQ. The CDR3 DNA reads as TGCGCCAGCAGCTTGGTTCCCTCCCGTTCTCGCTCAATAGCCCGTGAAGAGACCCAGTACTTC. Protein sequence: CASSLVPSRSRSIAREETQYF.

This chain joins TRBV11-3 and TRBJ2-1; 8 bases map to TRBD2. Germline-derived CDR1 and CDR2 are SGHNT and YENEEA. The CDR3 runs to 15 residues. J lost 3 bases, V lost 2 bases, and 3 bases had no gene match. The CDR3 nucleotides read TGTGCCAGCAGCTTATTCGCGGGAGGCTACAATGAGCAGTTCTTC. It encodes CASSLFAGGYNEQFF.

A few counts support this clone. The chain uses TRBV5-1 and TRBJ2-2; D tentatively reads TRBD1 or TRBD2 (6 bases each). Germline V gene data show CDR1 as SGHRS and CDR2 as YFSETQ. This CDR3 has 14 residues. V gave up 2 bases and J gave up 7 bases, with 12 bases separating them. In DNA, the CDR3 is TGCGCCAGCAGCTTTACCGGGGGCTACGGGGAGCTGTTTTTT. Amino acids: CASSFTGGYGELFF.

The V call is TRBV6-6, the J call TRBJ1-1; D not resolved. CDR1 is MNHNY and CDR2 is SVGAGI in the germline V gene (reference sequence). There are 11 residues in the CDR3. V lost 6 bases and J lost 0, with 2 bases in between. The CDR3 DNA is TGTGCCAGCAGGTTGAACACTGAAGCTTTCTTT. Its protein is CASRLNTEAFF.

The chain carries TRBV28 and TRBJ1-2; D perhaps matches TRBD1 (6 bases). V was trimmed by 6 bases and J by 4 bases, leaving 24 bases between them. Germline V gene lookup returns CDR1 MDHEN and CDR2 SYDVKM. The CDR3 spans 17 residues. The CDR3 is CASSPAGPGASSYGYTF. The CDR3 DNA is TGTGCCAGCAGCCCGGCGGGCCCAGGGGCCTCGAGCTATGGCTACACCTTC.

The J gene is TRBJ2-3, the V gene TRBV5-4; 12 bases agree with TRBD2. Germline V gene data show CDR1 as SGHNT and CDR2 as YYREEE (reference sequence). The CDR3 has 16 residues. Trimming took 5 bases from V and 2 from J; bases not matched to a gene: 6. In DNA, the CDR3 is TGTGCCAGCAGTCGTGGGACTAGCGGGTTCACAGATACGCAGTATTTT. It codes for CASSRGTSGFTDTQYF.

V usage is TRBV7-2 and J usage is TRBJ2-5; D is unresolved. CDR1 and CDR2 from the germline V gene are SGHTA and FQGNSA. With 5 bases removed from V and 5 bases from J, the gap between germline ends came to 18 bases. The CDR3 runs to 15 residues. The chain's CDR3 is CASSPTIGRLETQYF. For the CDR3, the DNA is TGTGCCAGCAGCCCTACAATAGGTCGGCTGGAGACCCAGTACTTC.

The chain employs TRBV6-1 and TRBJ1-1, with D unresolved. Per the germline V gene, CDR1 is MNHNS and CDR2 is SASEGT. The CDR3 covers 13 residues. Trimming took off 4 bases at V and 2 bases at J, with 8 bases between the two ends. The CDR3 reads CASSGQENTEAFF. CDR3 sequence (DNA): TGTGCCAGCAGTGGGCAGGAAAACACTGAAGCTTTCTTT.

The V and J genes are TRBV5-1 and TRBJ2-4; possibly TRBD1 for D (5 bases). The CDR3 has 13 amino acids. The V and J ends lost 2 bases and 7 bases respectively, with 10 bases between them. From germline, CDR1 is SGHRS and CDR2 YFSETQ. CDR3 DNA sequence: TGCGCCAGCAGCTTTCCAGGGCAGAACATTCAGTACTTC. Translated: CASSFPGQNIQYF.

V usage is TRBV19 and J usage is TRBJ1-5; D ambiguous. The length of the CDR3 is 16 residues. Trimming took 0 bases from V and 0 from J, leaving 9 bases between them. From germline, CDR1 is LNHDA and CDR2 SQIVND (reference sequence). The CDR3 DNA reads TGTGCCAGTAGTATAGAACAGATTTATAGCAATCAGCCCCAGCATTTT. As protein: CASSIEQIYSNQPQHF.

The chain is built from TRBV29-1 and TRBJ2-7, with 7 bases that match TRBD2. In germline, CDR1 is SQVTM, CDR2 ANQGSEA. The CDR3 is made up of 15 amino acids. Unmatched junction bases numbered 16, after V lost 5 bases and J lost 6 bases. The CDR3 is CSVRGLAGGTSEQYF. CDR3 bases: TGCAGCGTTAGAGGCTTAGCGGGCGGGACGTCCGAGCAGTACTTC.

This chain joins TRBV6-5 and TRBJ1-2; perhaps TRBD1 as D (5 bases). The ends were cut back, 2 bases at V and 0 bases at J, with 7 bases in the middle. The CDR3 loop spans 14 amino acids. Germline V lookup: CDR1 MNHEY, CDR2 SVGAGI. The CDR3: CASSYTTANYGYTF. CDR3 DNA sequence: TGTGCCAGCAGTTACACGACAGCTAACTATGGCTACACCTTC.

The J gene is TRBJ2-7, the V gene TRBV9; 7 bases fit TRBD2. Per germline, CDR1 SGDLS and CDR2 YYNGEE. This CDR3 has 16 residues. V shed 6 bases, J shed 4 bases, and the junction held 16 bases outside the gene matches. This CDR3 is CASTLGAGEGMYEQYF. The CDR3 DNA is TGTGCCAGCACCCTAGGGGCGGGAGAAGGAATGTACGAGCAGTACTTC.

The CDR3 sequence is CASSFVAGGPSETQYF. The CDR3 DNA reads as TGCGCCAGCAGCTTCGTAGCGGGGGGGCCTTCCGAGACCCAGTACTTC. The rearrangement links TRBV5-1 to TRBJ2-5; 11 bases are shared with TRBD2. CDR1 is SGHRS and CDR2 is YFSETQ in the germline V gene. With V trimmed by 2 bases and J by 5 bases, 8 bases remained unmatched. The CDR3 has 16 amino acids.

The gene calls are TRBV7-2 and TRBJ2-5, with D unclear. The CDR3 is 12 residues long. Germline V CDR1 and CDR2: SGHTA, FQGNSA. V was shortened by 6 bases and J by 10 bases, with 15 bases between the two germline ends. CDR3 DNA: TGTGCCAGCAGTTCCCCCCACGGTGGCCAGTACTTC. Translating gives CASSSPHGGQYF.

The CDR3 spells CASSPGSGELFF. The CDR3 DNA follows: TGTGCCAGCAGCCCAGGATCCGGGGAGCTGTTTTTT. The chain carries TRBV5-5 and TRBJ2-2; D unclear. Trimming shortened V by 4 bases and J by 6 bases, and 7 bases separated the two germline ends. CDR1 SGHKS and CDR2 YYEKEE come from the germline V gene (reference sequence). The CDR3 contains 12 residues.